This T cell receptor beta chain was found in a study of blood T cell repertoires in COVID-19. Across the study: Italy, Spain and the United States were the sources of the convalescent and acute COVID-19 samples. Sample material is recorded as cDNA or gDNA derived from T cells, B-cell-depleted T cells, or PBMCs.

Generated by immunoSEQ multiplex PCR, the TCRdb table keeps only in-frame clones and is missing some. The table records about 100,000 clones, about 88% of them present only once. From germline, CDR1 is SNHLY and CDR2 FYNNEI. The CDR3 is 14 amino acids. J was trimmed by 6 bases and V by 5 bases; bases with no gene match: 8. The sequencing sample was made of peripheral blood. This chain uses TRBV2 with TRBJ1-2, with 8 bases that match TRBD1. This receptor was obtained from a human donor in a cohort sampled during active COVID-19. The CDR3 DNA follows: TGTGCCAGCAGTATATCGGGACAGGCTCATGGCTACACCTTC. It is translated as CASSISGQAHGYTF.